Each of the 14 T cell receptor beta chains below was sequenced from the same sample in a study of identical twins. One entry per CDR3 protein, called by TCRdb with MiXCR from the 5' RACE reads. Here the sample spans 450,000 or so distinct CDR3 sequences, roughly an eighth being singletons. The same data also contributed to another study, on yellow fever vaccine responses in identical twins.

Sequenced material: CD4+ T cells sorted from blood. The receptors originated from a woman aged 18-35 years in good health.

This clonotype was seen ten or more times. A read error may account for a junction end that differs from germline. V is TRBV20-1 and J is TRBJ2-1, with 7 bases identical to TRBD1. CDR1 is DFQATT and CDR2 is SNEGSKA in the germline V gene (reference sequence). The CDR3 is 15 amino acids. The CDR3 coding sequence is TGCAGTGCCAGAGACAGGGACCGCTCCTACAATGAGCAGTTCTTC. As protein: CSARDRDRSYNEQFF.

The gene calls are TRBV3-1 and TRBJ2-7; D ambiguous. This CDR3 has 12 residues. Germline V gene sequence: CDR1 LGHDT, CDR2 YNNKEL (reference sequence). V was shortened by 3 bases and J by 1 base, with 4 bases between the two germline ends. CDR3 region: CASSHSSYEQYF. The CDR3 coding sequence is TGTGCCAGCAGCCACAGTTCCTACGAGCAGTACTTC.

V is TRBV27 and J is TRBJ2-3; D gene unclear. This CDR3 is built from 12 residues. Germline lookup yields CDR1 MNHEY and CDR2 SMNVEV (reference sequence). V was pared by 3 bases and J by 6 bases, with 7 bases between. CDR3 in amino acids: CASSFGLDTQYF. DNA for the CDR3: TGTGCCAGCAGTTTCGGGCTGGATACGCAGTATTTT.

The chain employs TRBV4-1 and TRBJ2-5; TRBD2 aligns across 9 bases. The junction had 1 base not matched to a gene; V was cut back by 3 bases and J by 5 bases. There are 13 residues in the CDR3. CDR1 and CDR2 (germline): MGHRA, YSYEKL. CDR3 in DNA: TGCGCCAGCAGCCAGGCGGGAGGGGAGACCCAGTACTTC. It codes for CASSQAGGETQYF.

The V and J genes are TRBV3-1 and TRBJ2-1; weak D call: TRBD2 (6 bases). This CDR3 is 16 amino acids long. Per the germline V gene, CDR1 is LGHDT and CDR2 is YNNKEL (reference sequence). With 4 bases removed from V and 4 bases from J, the gap between germline ends came to 17 bases. The chain's CDR3 is CASSPVRRGKYNEQFF. The DNA for the CDR3 is TGTGCCAGCAGCCCCGTAAGGCGGGGAAAATACAATGAGCAGTTCTTC.

The V gene is TRBV29-1, the J gene TRBJ2-6; no firm D call. Between the trimmed V and J ends, which lost 8 bases and 1 base, there was a span of 9 bases. Germline CDR1 SQVTM, CDR2 ANQGSEA. CDR3 size: 13 residues. CDR3 in amino acids: CSCDTSGANVLTF. In nucleotides, the CDR3 is TGCAGCTGTGACACATCTGGGGCCAACGTCCTGACTTTC.

The rearrangement joins TRBV24-1 to TRBJ2-6, with TRBD1 matching 10 bases. The V segment lost 4 bases and the J segment 3 bases; nucleotides outside the gene matches: 2. The germline V gene encodes CDR1 KGHDR and CDR2 SFDVKD. The length of the CDR3 is 16 residues. This CDR3 reads CATSEGQGVGANVLTF. CDR3 bases: TGTGCCACCAGTGAAGGACAGGGGGTTGGGGCCAACGTCCTGACTTTC.

The chain joins TRBV6-6 to TRBJ1-1; D remains unclear. V lost 7 bases and J 2 bases, leaving 5 bases between the germline ends. In germline, CDR1 is MNHNY, CDR2 SVGAGI (reference sequence). This CDR3 has 11 residues. This chain's CDR3 is CASTRNTEAFF. CDR3 bases: TGTGCCAGCACGCGAAACACTGAAGCTTTCTTT.

This chain joins TRBV13 and TRBJ2-5, with 9 bases aligning to TRBD2. V trimming: 5 bases; J trimming: 5 bases; junction bases outside the gene matches: 15. There are 17 residues in the CDR3. Germline V gene sequence: CDR1 PRHDT, CDR2 FYEKMQ (reference sequence). The CDR3 DNA follows: TGTGCCAGCAGCGCCCCGGGTTTAGCGGGAGTAGTGGAGACCCAGTACTTC. Encoded protein: CASSAPGLAGVVETQYF.

The J gene is TRBJ2-1, the V gene TRBV9; D gene unclear. CDR3 length equals 13 residues. Germline-derived CDR1 and CDR2 are SGDLS and YYNGEE. V lost 3 bases and J 5 bases, leaving 9 bases between the germline ends. The CDR3, as DNA: TGTGCCAGCAGCGAGGTGGGGAACAATGAGCAGTTCTTC. Encoded protein: CASSEVGNNEQFF.

This sequence joins TRBV6-2 or TRBV6-3 and TRBJ2-1, with D unclear. The CDR3 runs 12 residues. Trimming removed 9 bases at V and 7 bases at J, with 13 bases between. From germline, CDR1 is MNHEY and CDR2 SVGEGT. The CDR3 here is CASTRDTNEQFF. In DNA, the CDR3 is TGTGCCAGTACAAGGGATACGAATGAGCAGTTCTTC.

This clonotype was seen a few times. V and J are TRBV15 and TRBJ2-1; D may correspond to TRBD1 or TRBD2 (5 bases each). Trimming cost V 6 bases and J 5 bases, with 17 bases left between them. The CDR3 covers 15 residues. Per the germline V gene, CDR1 is LNHNV and CDR2 is YYDKDF (reference sequence). Written as DNA, the CDR3 is TGTGCCACCAGTTGGACCGGGACGATGAACAATGAGCAGTTCTTC. Translated: CATSWTGTMNNEQFF.

In this sample, this clonotype turned up many times. The rearrangement uses TRBV12-3 or TRBV12-4 and TRBJ2-3; the match to TRBD2 covers 7 bases. V gave up 6 bases and J gave up 8 bases; unmatched junction bases: 29. The CDR3 has 20 amino acids. CDR3 amino acids: CASSKSVLQANRPGRGTQYF. In DNA form, the CDR3 reads TGTGCCAGCAGCAAATCGGTTTTGCAGGCTAATCGCCCGGGGAGGGGTACGCAGTATTTT.

This clonotype was counted many times. CDR3 sequence (DNA): TGTGCCAGCAGTTCCATGACGGTAGCTTCGAACACCGGGGAGCTGTTTTTT. Protein product: CASSSMTVASNTGELFF. The V call is TRBV28, the J call TRBJ2-2; D is ambiguous. V lost 4 bases and J lost 0, with 15 bases in between. The germline gives CDR1 MDHEN, CDR2 SYDVKM. The CDR3 loop spans 17 amino acids. Based on the CDR3 plus reference TRBV28 and TRBJ2-2, the full variable domain is DVKVTQSSRYLVKRTGEKVFLECVQDMDHENMFWYRQDPGLGLRLIYFSYDVKMKEKGDIPEGYSVSREKKERFSLILESASTNQTSMYLCASSSMTVASNTGELFFGEGSRLTVL.